A single sample is the source of the 8 T cell receptor beta chains below, sequenced in a study of blood T cell repertoires in COVID-19. Produced via immunoSEQ multiplex PCR; TCRdb's table is partial and in-frame only. The table includes about 270,000 clones, more than 70% detected once. Sample: peripheral blood. These receptors came from a woman aged 18-29 years with acute or convalescent COVID-19.

The chain couples TRBV18 to TRBJ1-1; possibly TRBD1 for D (5 bases). The CDR3 covers 17 residues. Germline CDR1 is KGHSH and CDR2 is LQKENI. V lost 1 base and J 4 bases, leaving 19 bases between the germline ends. This chain's CDR3 is CASSPRGGDGSFTEAFF. The CDR3, as DNA: TGTGCCAGCTCACCACGGGGGGGGGACGGTTCATTCACTGAAGCTTTCTTT.

The chain joins TRBV19 to TRBJ2-7; 8 bases align to TRBD1. The CDR3 is made up of 11 amino acids. V lost 10 bases, J lost 6 bases, and 5 bases stayed unmatched. Germline V gene lookup returns CDR1 LNHDA and CDR2 SQIVND (reference sequence). This CDR3 is CATTTGGEQYF. In DNA, the CDR3 is TGTGCCACCACTACAGGGGGCGAGCAGTACTTC.

The J gene is TRBJ2-3, the V gene TRBV28; 9 bases are a match to TRBD2. Trimming took 2 bases from V and 2 from J; bases not matched to a gene: 2. The CDR3 sequence is 15 residues long. Germline V CDR1 and CDR2: MDHEN, SYDVKM. This CDR3 is CASSLLAGYTDTQYF. The CDR3 coding sequence is TGTGCCAGCAGTTTACTAGCGGGGTACACAGATACGCAGTATTTT.

The CDR3 is CASSNTGGGYEQYF. The CDR3 nucleotides are TGTGCCAGCAGTAACACAGGGGGCGGCTACGAGCAGTACTTC. The J gene is TRBJ2-7, the V gene TRBV28; 9 nucleotides line up with TRBD1. This CDR3 is built from 14 residues. Germline CDR1 reads MDHEN; CDR2 reads SYDVKM. Trimming at V came to 5 bases and at J to 3 bases, leaving 5 bases not matched to a gene. The full variable domain, completed using reference TRBV28 and TRBJ2-7, is DVKVTQSSRYLVKRTGEKVFLECVQDMDHENMFWYRQDPGLGLRLIYFSYDVKMKEKGDIPEGYSVSREKKERFSLILESASTNQTSMYLCASSNTGGGYEQYFGPGTRLTVT.

This clone was seen a handful of times. The chain carries TRBV6-5 and TRBJ2-7; 7 positions agree with TRBD1. CDR1 and CDR2 (germline): MNHEY, SVGAGI. V lost 4 bases and J lost 1; bases outside the gene matches: 1. The CDR3 length is 13 residues. CDR3 bases: TGTGCCAGCAGTTGGGACAGTTCCTACGAGCAGTACTTC. Translated, it gives CASSWDSSYEQYF.

V gene TRBV4-3 combines with J gene TRBJ2-4; possibly TRBD1 for D (5 bases). The CDR3 sequence is 15 residues long. V was shortened by 4 bases and J by 1 base, with 11 bases between the two germline ends. The germline gives CDR1 LGHNA, CDR2 YSLEER. The CDR3 spells CASSRVGQAKNIQYF. The CDR3, as DNA: TGCGCCAGCAGCCGGGTGGGGCAGGCCAAAAACATTCAGTACTTC.

This clone has just one count. V gene TRBV7-2 combines with J gene TRBJ1-1; 7 bases line up with TRBD1. CDR3 length: 20 residues. V dropped 0 bases and J dropped 1; count of bases not matched to a gene: 17. Per the germline V gene, CDR1 is SGHTA and CDR2 is FQGNSA. CDR3 sequence (DNA): TGTGCCAGCAGCTTAGCCAGGGGGGCCCCCCTCCCCTCTTCGAACACTGAAGCTTTCTTT. Its translation: CASSLARGAPLPSSNTEAFF. Full variable domain (outside the CDR3, taken from reference TRBV7-2 and TRBJ1-1): GAGVSQSPSNKVTEKGKDVELRCDPISGHTALYWYRQSLGQGLEFLIYFQGNSAPDKSGLPSDRFSAERTGGSVSTLTIQRTQQEDSAVYLCASSLARGAPLPSSNTEAFFGQGTRLTVV.

V usage is TRBV10-3 and J usage is TRBJ2-3, with 8 bases matching TRBD2. CDR3 length equals 17 residues. Trimming at V came to 5 bases and at J to 2 bases, leaving 12 bases not matched to a gene. Germline CDR1 reads ENHRY; CDR2 reads SYGVKD. CDR3 in amino acids: CAISPDRVAGITDTQYF. CDR3 DNA sequence: TGTGCCATCAGTCCTGATAGAGTAGCGGGAATCACAGATACGCAGTATTTT.